This is a list of T cell receptor beta chains from one sample in a study of cytomegalovirus exposure and HLA in healthy donors. This table comes from immunoSEQ multiplex PCR, and its TCRdb copy is limited to in-frame clones, with some not included. The table lists 130,000 to 150,000 clones, less than 85% of them singletons, with 4.3% in the top ten. Sequenced input: PBMCs. The source of these receptors is a man between 18 and 35 years old in good health and CMV-seropositive. CDR3s include the opening cysteine and the closing phenylalanine or tryptophan. The D gene is left open where the match is weak. The listing skips clone size in some rows; elsewhere it reads once, few, many or a size class.

D gene	clone size	J gene	V gene	CDR3 protein	CDR3 DNA
-	-	TRBJ2-1	TRBV30	CAWSVRARDNEQFF	TGTGCCTGGAGTGTACGAGCGCGGGACAATGAGCAGTTCTTC
TRBD2	-	TRBJ2-4	TRBV19	CAVSGGAKNIQYF	TGTGCCGTGAGCGGGGGTGCCAAAAACATTCAGTACTTC
TRBD1	-	TRBJ1-5	TRBV28	CASIPGQSYSNQPQHF	TGTGCCAGCATCCCGGGACAGTCGTATAGCAATCAGCCCCAGCATTTT
-	-	TRBJ2-1	TRBV9	CASSVSGLDYNEQFF	TGTGCCAGCAGCGTTTCGGGACTTGACTACAATGAGCAGTTCTTC
-	-	TRBJ2-1	TRBV6-6	CASLPGGINEQFF	TGTGCCAGCCTGCCAGGAGGGATCAATGAGCAGTTCTTC
-	-	TRBJ2-3	TRBV7-7	CASSLYSTSTDTQYF	TGTGCTAGCAGCTTATATTCTACTAGCACAGATACGCAGTATTTT
-	-	TRBJ1-3	TRBV9	CASSVELAGSWNTIYF	TGTGCCAGCAGCGTAGAGTTAGCAGGGTCATGGAACACCATATATTTT
TRBD1	few	TRBJ2-7	TRBV5-1	CASSIRQGSTYEQYF	TGCGCCAGCAGCATCCGACAGGGGTCAACCTACGAGCAGTACTTC
TRBD1	-	TRBJ1-4	TRBV11-1	CASSSRTGSEKLFF	TGTGCCAGCAGCTCGAGGACAGGGTCCGAAAAACTGTTTTTT
-	-	TRBJ2-1	TRBV12-5	CASGFDRPTNNEQFF	TGTGCTAGTGGTTTCGACAGGCCGACTAACAATGAGCAGTTCTTC
-	-	TRBJ2-3	TRBV9	CASSVGDTQYF	TGTGCCAGCAGCGTCGGAGATACGCAGTATTTT
-	-	TRBJ1-5	TRBV5-6	CASSLSGGAQPQHF	TGTGCCAGCAGCTTGAGCGGAGGGGCTCAGCCCCAGCATTTT
-	-	TRBJ2-2	TRBV4-1	CASSRGTDNTGELFF	TGCGCCAGCAGCCGCGGGACAGATAACACCGGGGAGCTGTTTTTT
TRBD1	few	TRBJ2-1	TRBV5-1	CASSLAQGAVGEQFF	TGCGCCAGCAGCTTGGCCCAGGGGGCGGTTGGTGAGCAGTTCTTC
-	-	TRBJ1-1	TRBV7-8	CASSLGQSRSEAFF	TGTGCCAGCAGCTTAGGGCAGTCGAGGAGTGAAGCTTTCTTT
TRBD1	-	TRBJ2-1	TRBV7-2	CASSFYGTGESGQFF	TGTGCCAGCAGCTTTTACGGGACAGGCGAGAGCGGGCAGTTCTTC
-	-	TRBJ1-2	TRBV19	CASKGSGVGGYTF	TGTGCCAGTAAAGGAAGCGGGGTTGGTGGCTACACCTTC
TRBD2	-	TRBJ2-2	TRBV27	CASSLSGGVTGELFF	TGTGCCAGCAGTTTATCCGGGGGGGTTACCGGGGAGCTGTTTTTT
-	-	TRBJ1-5	TRBV6-1	CASRGREGSNQPQHF	TGTGCCAGCAGGGGGAGGGAGGGTAGCAATCAGCCCCAGCATTTT
-	-	TRBJ2-1	TRBV5-1	CATSTSTYNNEQFF	TGCGCCACCTCGACATCGACATATAACAATGAGCAGTTCTTC
TRBD2	-	TRBJ2-7	TRBV28	CASRWGLAGAYEQYF	TGTGCCAGCAGATGGGGACTAGCGGGCGCCTACGAGCAGTACTTC
TRBD1	-	TRBJ1-5	TRBV28	CASSLRADRMHTSNQPQHF	TGTGCCAGCAGTTTACGGGCGGACAGGATGCATACTAGCAATCAGCCCCAGCATTTT
-	few	TRBJ2-5	TRBV4-1	CASSQEARQPRGTQYF	TGCGCCAGCAGCCAAGAGGCCCGGCAGCCAAGAGGGACCCAGTACTTC
TRBD1	-	TRBJ1-5	TRBV28	CASTPTGGDRVGQPQHF	TGTGCCAGTACCCCTACTGGGGGGGACAGGGTCGGTCAGCCCCAGCATTTT
TRBD1	-	TRBJ2-3	TRBV6-1	CASRLTGVQADTQYF	TGTGCCAGCAGGCTCACAGGGGTTCAGGCAGATACGCAGTATTTT
-	-	TRBJ2-7	TRBV2	CASSTGQGGYEQYF	TGTGCCAGCAGTACAGGTCAAGGGGGTTACGAGCAGTACTTC
TRBD1	-	TRBJ2-7	TRBV18	CASSQNRGRFDEQYF	TGTGCCAGCTCACAGAACAGGGGGCGCTTCGACGAGCAGTACTTC
-	-	TRBJ1-6	TRBV28	CASSLPGFLMSSYNSPLHF	TGTGCCAGCAGTTTACCGGGATTCCTTATGAGCTCCTATAATTCACCCCTCCACTTT
-	-	TRBJ2-5	TRBV19	CASSIASTGPQYF	TGTGCCAGTAGTATAGCCTCTACAGGCCCGCAGTACTTC
-	-	TRBJ1-2	TRBV19	CASRGQRNSYGYTF	TGTGCCAGTAGAGGACAGAGAAACTCCTATGGCTACACCTTC
TRBD1	-	TRBJ1-6	TRBV28	CASSLTPGQGYSPLHF	TGTGCCAGCAGTTTAACTCCGGGACAGGGGTATTCACCCCTCCACTTT
TRBD1	-	TRBJ2-7	TRBV27	CASSLGAGGYEQYF	TGTGCCAGCAGCCTGGGGGCAGGGGGCTACGAGCAGTACTTC
-	-	TRBJ2-1	TRBV19	CASSRSQANEQFF	TGTGCCAGTAGTAGGTCCCAGGCCAATGAGCAGTTCTTC
-	once	TRBJ2-7	TRBV21-1	CASSARTSGIYEQYF	TGTGCCAGCAGCGCTCGGACTAGCGGAATCTACGAGCAGTACTTC
-	-	TRBJ2-5	TRBV5-4	CASSLVRRETQYF	TGTGCCAGCAGCTTGGTTCGGAGAGAGACCCAGTACTTC
TRBD1	-	TRBJ2-6	TRBV10-3	CAISEDRGLGANVLTF	TGTGCCATCAGTGAAGACAGGGGGCTTGGGGCCAACGTCCTGACTTTC
-	once	TRBJ2-1	TRBV5-6	CASSLGPSPYNEQFF	TGTGCCAGCAGTCTTGGCCCTAGCCCGTACAATGAGCAGTTCTTC
TRBD1	-	TRBJ2-7	TRBV6-5	CASSYSTGGTEQYF	TGTGCCAGCAGTTACTCAACAGGGGGCACCGAGCAGTACTTC
TRBD1	-	TRBJ2-7	TRBV2	CASRSPGTGTYEQYF	TGTGCCAGCAGATCTCCCGGGACAGGAACCTACGAGCAGTACTTC
TRBD1	-	TRBJ2-7	TRBV2	CASRTGTGAYEQYF	TGTGCCAGCAGGACCGGGACAGGGGCGTACGAGCAGTACTTC
-	-	TRBJ1-1	TRBV5-6	CASSFGGGRNTEAFF	TGTGCCAGCAGCTTTGGGGGGGGCAGGAACACTGAAGCTTTCTTT
-	-	TRBJ2-7	TRBV5-6	CASSLGETGYEQYF	TGTGCCAGCAGCTTGGGCGAGACAGGCTACGAGCAGTACTTC
-	-	TRBJ1-1	TRBV7-8	CASSLKKGSTEAFF	TGTGCCAGCAGCCTCAAAAAGGGGTCCACTGAAGCTTTCTTT
TRBD2	-	TRBJ2-2	TRBV6-1	CASSERSSGLTGELFF	TGTGCCAGCAGTGAAAGGTCTAGCGGGCTCACCGGGGAGCTGTTTTTT
-	-	TRBJ1-5	TRBV9	CASSLGPYSNQPQHF	TGTGCCAGCAGCCTTGGGCCCTATAGCAATCAGCCCCAGCATTTT